The sequence of this T cell receptor (beta chain) was determined in a study of T cells in Graves' hyperthyroidism and ophthalmopathy (dated by TCRdb to the late 2010s). With regard to the full study: Peripheral blood samples were taken at initial diagnosis, before any treatment was given. TCR V-J signatures able to tell the groups apart were searched for in a discovery cohort of 90 to 100 patients, of whom 43 had Graves' ophthalmopathy and roughly 59 had stable Graves' hyperthyroidism. Whether ophthalmopathy could be predicted prospectively was tested in an independent validation cohort made up of roughly 19 hyperthyroidism patients plus 17 patients who later progressed to ophthalmopathy. The 100 or so discovery patients were divided at random into training and test sets in a 7:3 ratio. In more than five Graves' hyperthyroidism patients, the study also compared T-cell repertoires from thyroid tissue with T-cell repertoires from blood. Following sampling, methimazole starting at 30 mg daily was given to hyperthyroidism patients, and high-dose intravenous methylprednisolone was given to ophthalmopathy patients. TCR Vbeta CDR3 sequencing of some 140 peripheral blood samples (under 45 ophthalmopathy, 70 to 85 hyperthyroidism and roughly 17 progressor patients) is reported in the paper.

The TCR beta CDR3 regions were amplified from the RNA transcripts. The first round of RT-PCR for the TCR CDR3 was performed with the HTBI primer set and the Qiagen OneStep RT-PCR kit. Libraries were constructed in a second round of multiplex PCR, after which size selection and purification were carried out. The libraries were sequenced on an Illumina HiSeq2000 using paired-end 100 bp reads. The source study handled its data this way. Raw data were processed with SOAPnuke, discarding reads with adapters, uncalled bases, mean Phred below 15, or no exact constant-primer or identifier match. High-quality paired reads were merged using COPE v1.2.5, and each unique nucleotide sequence was defined as a clonotype. Clonotypes were aligned to IMGT TRBV, TRBD and TRBJ reference segments using MiTCR v1.1. Analysis was restricted to V-J combinations with a frequency above 0.0001, which covered approximately 99% of repertoires. A TCS score was defined as the ratio between F50 (clonal expansion) and ExV (chaos), using BLOSUM62-based TCRdist between CDR3 peptides within each V-J. Welch's t-statistics and random forest reduced around 520 V-J features to 10 to 15, which were used in a naive Bayes classifier (R e1071). Thyroid-blood repertoire similarity was quantified with the Morisita-Horn index. In-frame beta chains were kept once TCRdb had trimmed the public reads at Q25 with fastp and called clones with MiXCR. Here each entry gathers all rows of one CDR3 protein and keeps the most common genes and DNA. For this entry, the V and J calls and clone size follow TCRdb and not the study's own pipeline. This sample lists just under 750,000 distinct CDR3 sequences; about a third were detected once. More than 25% of the sample lies in the top ten.

This clonotype was observed a single time. Its specific antigen is unknown. Nothing much larger sits one base from this clone, and base qualities are not available. A single read is weak support. Graves' hyperthyroidism was defined as stable when no progression to ophthalmopathy occurred over 18 months of follow-up. The hyperthyroidism patients were between 18 and 65 years old and newly diagnosed, with a disease duration of less than 2 months. Patients with uncontrolled infections, other autoimmune diseases, pregnancy or lactation were excluded. Diagnoses were based on clinical symptoms, serum thyroxine and TRAb, thyroid ultrasound and orbital computed tomography. Ficoll-Paque density gradient centrifugation was used to isolate PBMCs from 8 to 10 ml of fresh peripheral blood. Total RNA was extracted using Trizol reagent, and RNA quality was assessed on an Agilent 2100 Bioanalyzer. General study outcomes and caveats: Blood samples also contained most of the expanded thyroid clonotypes (frequency above 0.001), which suggests that blood repertoires may reflect thyroid immune responses. In validation, the model predicted progression to ophthalmopathy a median of roughly 6.1 months before onset, with roughly 70% sensitivity and roughly 73% specificity. No statistical method was used to set the sample size in advance, and investigators knew the group allocation. In cross-validation, a model built on a 13 V-J signature told ophthalmopathy apart from stable hyperthyroidism with 85% to 90% sensitivity and approximately 84% specificity, and in testing the same model reached 80%/75%.

After removal of 2 bases from V and 8 bases from J, the junction retains 4 bases not matched to a gene. Including the terminal cysteine and phenylalanine, the CDR3 comprises 16 residues. The sequence is cut down to CDR3 DNA, 48 bases in frame from base 1. The CDR1 and CDR2 encoded by the germline V gene are ENHRY and SYGVKD. Material for sequencing was blood. The sequence joins TRBV10-3 to TRBJ1-6; 12 middle bases align to TRBD1. The TCR was taken from a middle-aged woman with Graves' hyperthyroidism. The CDR3 region: CAISEMGTGGDSPLHF. The bases are TGTGCCATCAGTGAGATGGGGACAGGGGGCGATTCACCCCTCCACTTT.